This TCR beta chain was documented in a study of long-term antiretroviral therapy in people with HIV. Prior to DNA extraction, the samples held roughly 0.85-11 million cryopreserved PBMC. V was pared by 0 bases and J by 2 bases, with 12 bases between. Germline V gene lookup returns CDR1 SGHDT and CDR2 YYEEEE. The CDR3 runs to 15 residues. Samples were assayed with immunoSEQ v3.0 at survey level. Only in-frame clones appear in the TCRdb table, and some are missing; sequencing was by immunoSEQ multiplex PCR. The top ten clones hold 12% of a sample with some 22,000 clones, approximately 80% of them seen once. This clone was seen only once. Its antigen is unidentified. Study-wide findings and caveats: Repertoires in HIV (unlike those of controls) had narrower CDR3 length ranges.

The specimen comprised unsorted PBMCs, sampled 1.6 years after starting antiretroviral therapy. J is TRBJ2-7 and V is TRBV5-6, with a possible D match to TRBD1 (6 bases). This sequence was found in a middle-aged man with HIV. For the CDR3, the DNA is TGTGCCAGCAGCTTGGGGGGGCCCACAGCCTACGAGCAGTACTTC. This translates into CASSLGGPTAYEQYF.